The clone carrying this TCR beta chain was detected a few times. The antigen is unknown. Germline V CDR1 and CDR2: ENHRY, SYGVKD. The CDR3 is 14 residues long. V shed 6 bases and J shed 2 bases, with 14 bases lying between them. This sample is drawn from a study of graft-versus-host responses after intestinal transplantation. As for the study in general: Recipients received multivisceral, liver-intestinal, or isolated intestinal transplants. Induction using anti-thymocyte globulin, followed by tacrolimus and steroids for about 3 years, was given to all recipients. Notes on the study in general: The recipient marrow held GvH clones, and some of them showed up first in ileum or blood. High graft-versus-host to host-versus-graft T cell clonal ratios marked allografts of patients with graft-donor macrochimerism.

The data were produced by immunoSEQ multiplex PCR, yet TCRdb's version contains in-frame clones alone and is incomplete. The table has about 93,000 clones, roughly 93% seen once; the top ten hold 0.45% to 0.6%. The sequencing here drew on unstimulated CD8+ T cells sorted from spleen or lymph node cells, taken before intestinal transplant. The gene calls are TRBV10-3 and TRBJ2-7; a possible D gene is TRBD1 (5 bases). This TCR derives from a human donor who received an intestinal transplant. CDR3 sequence (DNA): TGTGCCATCAGCGAGACTGACAGAGCCTACGAGCAGTACTTC. Translated: CAISETDRAYEQYF.